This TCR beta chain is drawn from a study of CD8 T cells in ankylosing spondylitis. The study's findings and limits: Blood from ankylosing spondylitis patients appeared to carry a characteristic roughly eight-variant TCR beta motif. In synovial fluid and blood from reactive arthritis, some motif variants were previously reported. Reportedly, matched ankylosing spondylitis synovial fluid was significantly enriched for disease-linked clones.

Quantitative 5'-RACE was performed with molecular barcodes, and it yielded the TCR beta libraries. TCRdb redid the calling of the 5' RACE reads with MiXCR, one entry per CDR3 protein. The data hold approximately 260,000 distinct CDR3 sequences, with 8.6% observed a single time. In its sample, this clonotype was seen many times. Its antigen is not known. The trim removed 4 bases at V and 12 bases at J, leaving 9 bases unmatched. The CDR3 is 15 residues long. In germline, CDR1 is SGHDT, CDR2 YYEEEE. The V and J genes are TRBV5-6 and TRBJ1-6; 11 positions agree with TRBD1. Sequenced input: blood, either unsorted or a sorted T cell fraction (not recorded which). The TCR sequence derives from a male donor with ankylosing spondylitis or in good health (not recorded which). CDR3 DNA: TGTGCCAGCAGCGGGATTGGGACAGGGGGTGGACCCCTCCACTTT. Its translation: CASSGIGTGGGPLHF.